These 14 T cell receptor beta chains were sequenced from one sample in a study of blood T cells in healthy people across ages. The second PCR ran about 6 to 12 cycles with a sample-barcoded 5' primer and J-beta primers. One entry per CDR3 protein, called by TCRdb with MiXCR from the 5' RACE reads. The sample lists just under 550,000 distinct CDR3 sequences, 24% occurring once. The sample was also reused in another study, on T cells of mothers and their children.

The sequencing input was blood. The receptors were gathered from a boy aged 5 to 17 in good health.

V usage is TRBV7-9 and J usage is TRBJ2-5, with D uncertain. Trimming left V 5 bases short and J 5 bases short, with 12 bases between. The germline CDR1 and CDR2 sequences are SEHNR and FQNEAQ (reference sequence). This CDR3 contains 13 residues. DNA for the CDR3: TGTGCCAGCAGCCCAATCGAATGGGAGACCCAGTACTTC. This encodes CASSPIEWETQYF.

The V call is TRBV5-1, the J call TRBJ2-2; 7 bases fit TRBD2. The V and J ends lost 4 bases and 1 base, in that order; junction bases with no gene match: 16. This CDR3 has 19 residues. Germline V gives CDR1 SGHRS, CDR2 YFSETQ. The CDR3 coding sequence is TGCGCCAGCAGCCCCGCGCCCGCCAGAATAGCGGGGAACACCGGGGAGCTGTTTTTT. It codes for CASSPAPARIAGNTGELFF.

This clonotype was counted a few times. The V gene is TRBV7-8, the J gene TRBJ2-1; D uncertain. The J call is doubtful: the DNA matches TRBJ2-5 better. The CDR3 is 12 residues long. Germline V gene lookup returns CDR1 SGHVS and CDR2 FQNEAQ. The CDR3 reads CASSPDWETQYF. The CDR3, as DNA: TGTGCCAGCAGCCCCGACTGGGAGACCCAGTACTTC.

V usage is TRBV3-1 and J usage is TRBJ2-4; TRBD1 agrees at 7 bases. This CDR3 spans 14 amino acids. Looked up from germline, CDR1 is LGHDT and CDR2 is YNNKEL (reference sequence). V gave up 4 bases and J gave up 7 bases; unmatched junction bases: 7. CDR3 DNA sequence: TGTGCCAGCAGCCGTAGACAGGGCGAGAACATTCAGTACTTC. Its translation is CASSRRQGENIQYF. The full variable domain, its missing parts supplied by reference TRBV3-1 and TRBJ2-4, is DTAVSQTPKYLVTQMGNDKSIKCEQNLGHDTMYWYKQDSKKFLKIMFSYNNKELIINETVPNRFSPKSPDKAHLNLHINSLELGDSAVYFCASSRRQGENIQYFGAGTRLSVL.

The J gene is TRBJ2-1, the V gene TRBV6-2 or TRBV6-3; D remains ambiguous. Per the germline V gene, CDR1 is MNHEY and CDR2 is SVGEGT. The V and J ends lost 7 bases and 3 bases respectively, with 13 bases between them. This CDR3 has 14 amino acids. CDR3 bases: TGTGCCAGCACTCGGCCGCGACACTACAATGAGCAGTTCTTC. Amino acid sequence: CASTRPRHYNEQFF.

The V gene is TRBV3-1, the J gene TRBJ1-1; D is undetermined. This CDR3 is 14 amino acids long. The V end lost 0 bases, the J end lost 3 bases, and 8 bases lay between the germline ends. The germline gives CDR1 LGHDT, CDR2 YNNKEL (reference sequence). CDR3 in DNA: TGTGCCAGCAGCCAAGATTGGGGTTACACTGAAGCTTTCTTT. It specifies CASSQDWGYTEAFF.

The J gene is TRBJ2-5, the V gene TRBV5-5; D is unclear. TRBJ2-7 matches the DNA end more closely, so the J call is doubtful. The CDR3 has 12 amino acids. Germline-derived CDR1 and CDR2 are SGHKS and YYEKEE (reference sequence). CDR3 sequence (DNA): TGTGCCAGCAGCTTGGACCGTGCCGAGCAGTACTTC. It translates to CASSLDRAEQYF.

The chain combines TRBV6-5 with TRBJ2-3; D call uncertain. This CDR3 has 17 residues. V dropped 4 bases and J dropped 3 bases, with 20 bases sitting between them. Germline V gene lookup returns CDR1 MNHEY and CDR2 SVGAGI. The CDR3 sequence: CASSSNSLRLLTDTQYF. In DNA form, the CDR3 reads TGTGCCAGCAGTTCCAACTCTCTAAGACTTCTTACAGATACGCAGTATTTT.

The CDR3 loop is CASSLARSGGAFEQFF. The DNA for the CDR3 is TGCGCCAGCAGCTTGGCCCGGAGCGGGGGGGCGTTTGAGCAGTTCTTC. This sequence joins TRBV5-1 and TRBJ2-1, with 10 bases fitting TRBD2. The V gene end was trimmed by 0 bases and the J gene end by 9 bases; junction bases not matched to a gene: 9. Per germline, CDR1 SGHRS and CDR2 YFSETQ. The CDR3 length is 16 residues.

This clonotype occurred a few times. The chain recombines TRBV20-1 with TRBJ2-5, with TRBD2 matching 10 bases. Judging by the DNA end, TRBJ2-7 fits better; the J call may be wrong. The CDR3 contains 15 residues. From germline, CDR1 is DFQATT and CDR2 SNEGSKA (reference sequence). The CDR3, as DNA: TGCAGTGCTGTTCGCGGGGCTAGCGGGAGTAACGAGCAGTACTTC. Amino acids: CSAVRGASGSNEQYF.

This clonotype was found a few times. The V call is TRBV19, the J call TRBJ1-1; 7 positions match TRBD1. Germline loops: CDR1 LNHDA, CDR2 SQIVND (reference sequence). Trimming cost V 7 bases and J 3 bases; bases outside gene matches: 8. The CDR3 covers 14 residues. CDR3 nucleotide sequence: TGTGCCAGTAAACAGGGGCGGAAGGACACTGAAGCTTTCTTT. Protein sequence: CASKQGRKDTEAFF.

This clonotype has a handful of counts. The rearrangement uses TRBV7-9 and TRBJ1-4; weak D call: TRBD1 (6 bases). V lost 1 base to trimming and J lost 4 bases, with 10 bases between them. The CDR3 extends over 15 amino acids. Germline CDR1 is SEHNR and CDR2 is FQNEAQ (reference sequence). The CDR3 region has the DNA TGTGCCAGCAGCTTAGGACAGGCCTTTAATGAAAAACTGTTTTTT. Encoded protein: CASSLGQAFNEKLFF.

The chain carries TRBV20-1 and TRBJ1-2; the D is unclear. CDR1 is DFQATT, CDR2 SNEGSKA, per germline (reference sequence). Trimming took off 3 bases at V and 2 bases at J, with 13 bases between the two ends. The CDR3 totals 14 residues. Here the CDR3 DNA reads TGCAGTGCTAGGGTCCGGGAACCGAACTATGGCTACACCTTC. This codes for CSARVREPNYGYTF.

This clonotype was seen a few times. The V call is TRBV27, the J call TRBJ1-4, with D uncertain. The CDR3 runs to 16 residues. V gave up 5 bases and J gave up 1 base, with 14 bases separating them. Germline V CDR1 and CDR2: MNHEY, SMNVEV (reference sequence). The DNA of the CDR3 is TGTGCCAGCAGTCCAACGGGCCGAGGAACTAATGAAAAACTGTTTTTT. This codes for CASSPTGRGTNEKLFF.